Below, 3 T cell receptor beta chains from the same sample are listed, as sequenced in a study of T cell responses to AZD1222 COVID-19 vaccine. Profiled with immunoSEQ multiplex PCR; TCRdb holds only in-frame clones, not every one. The sample carries tens of thousands of clones, about 89% recorded once. Specimen: peripheral blood, collected 28 days after the second AZD1222 dose. The receptor set was obtained from an adult who received the AZD1222 COVID-19 vaccine.

This rearrangement joins TRBV29-1 to TRBJ2-7, with TRBD2 identical over 8 bases. The germline V gene encodes CDR1 SQVTM and CDR2 ANQGSEA. The CDR3 sequence is 15 residues long. J gave up 3 bases and V 3 bases, and 10 bases lay outside the gene matches. The CDR3, as DNA: TGCAGCGTTGACCTTAGCGGGAAACGAGGCTACGAGCAGTACTTC. Protein sequence: CSVDLSGKRGYEQYF.

This chain uses TRBV9 with TRBJ2-1, with 7 bases fitting TRBD1. Germline values: CDR1 SGDLS, CDR2 YYNGEE. The CDR3 extends over 17 amino acids. The ends lost 5 bases at V and 4 bases at J; junction bases unmatched: 15. The CDR3 nucleotides are TGTGCCAGCAGTGGCGGGCACACAGGGGCGATATACAATGAGCAGTTCTTC. This gives the protein CASSGGHTGAIYNEQFF. Combining the CDR3 with reference TRBV9 and TRBJ2-1 gives the whole variable domain DSGVTQTPKHLITATGQRVTLRCSPRSGDLSVYWYQQSLDQGLQFLIQYYNGEERAKGNILERFSAQQFPDLHSELNLSSLELGDSALYFCASSGGHTGAIYNEQFFGPGTRLTVL.

This chain joins TRBV7-2 and TRBJ2-6; D gene uncertain. In germline, CDR1 is SGHTA, CDR2 FQGNSA. The CDR3 length is 18 residues. Trimming removed 0 bases from V and 0 bases from J, with 12 bases in between. CDR3 residues: CASSLAQWNSSGANVLTF. The CDR3 nucleotides are TGTGCCAGCAGCTTAGCGCAATGGAACAGCTCTGGGGCCAACGTCCTGACTTTC.